Listed below are T cell receptor beta chains from one sample, sequenced in a study of blood T cell repertoires in COVID-19. Profiling relied on immunoSEQ multiplex PCR, and the TCRdb table lists in-frame clones only, not all of them. The repertoire has 140,000 or so clones, over 75% of them found once; the top ten carry around 1.7%. Specimen: peripheral blood. The source is a woman aged 50 to 60 with acute or convalescent COVID-19. Both conserved end residues are part of each CDR3. A D gene is named only where the DNA matches it firmly. Part of the rows lack a size; the others show once, few, many or a class for expanded clones.

cdr3_aa cdr3_nt cdr3_length clone_size v_call d_call j_call
CASPPVTGGGNQPQHF TGTGCCAGCCCCCCCGTGACAGGGGGTGGCAATCAGCCCCAGCATTTT 16 - TRBV28 TRBD1 TRBJ1-5
CASSKGLREGETQYF TGCGCCAGCAGCAAAGGCCTGCGGGAGGGAGAGACCCAGTACTTC 15 - TRBV5-1 TRBD2 TRBJ2-5
CASSPVSSGNTIYF TGTGCCAGCAGCCCCGTCAGCTCTGGAAACACCATATATTTT 14 - TRBV3-1/TRBV3-2 - TRBJ1-3
CASSPMGGLAGGSNTQYF TGTGCCAGCAGCCCCATGGGCGGGCTAGCGGGGGGGAGTAATACGCAGTATTTT 18 - TRBV7-3 TRBD2 TRBJ2-3
CASTRPGANVLTF TGTGCCAGCACCAGGCCTGGGGCCAACGTCCTGACTTTC 13 - TRBV6-6 - TRBJ2-6
CASSLGLEGTQYF TGCGCCAGCAGCTTGGGACTGGAGGGCACGCAGTATTTT 13 - TRBV5-1 - TRBJ2-3
CASSLGQGYNQPQHF TGTGCCAGCAGCTTGGGACAGGGGTACAATCAGCCCCAGCATTTT 15 - TRBV5-6 TRBD1 TRBJ1-5
CASSLSLQGADEQYF TGCGCCAGCAGCTTGTCGCTACAGGGGGCGGACGAGCAGTACTTC 15 - TRBV5-1 TRBD1 TRBJ2-7
CASSFAEAGGYTF TGTGCCAGCAGTTTTGCAGAGGCGGGTGGCTACACCTTC 13 - TRBV12-3/TRBV12-4 - TRBJ1-2
CASSQTGTNLYGYTF TGTGCCAGCAGCCAAACCGGGACAAATCTCTATGGCTACACCTTC 15 - TRBV3-1/TRBV3-2 - TRBJ1-2
CASSLDPASGRAGEQFF TGTGCCAGCAGCTTAGATCCGGCTAGCGGGAGGGCGGGTGAGCAGTTCTTC 17 - TRBV7-9 TRBD2 TRBJ2-1
CASSPLGLPQSGNTIYF TGTGCCAGCAGTCCCCTCGGACTCCCCCAAAGTGGAAACACCATATATTTT 17 - TRBV27 - TRBJ1-3
CASSPGGSTEAFF TGCGCCAGCAGTCCGGGAGGGTCCACTGAAGCTTTCTTT 13 - TRBV10-1 - TRBJ1-1
CASSVGQGGSEKLFF TGTGCCAGCAGCGTCGGACAGGGGGGGAGTGAAAAACTGTTTTTT 15 - TRBV11-2 TRBD1 TRBJ1-4
CASHPTGFGETQYF TGCGCCAGCCATCCGACAGGGTTCGGGGAGACCCAGTACTTC 14 - TRBV5-1 TRBD1 TRBJ2-5
CASIPGLAVSYEQYF TGTGCCAGCATTCCGGGACTAGCGGTTTCCTACGAGCAGTACTTC 15 - TRBV2 TRBD2 TRBJ2-7
CASSLGGGQSRGQPQHF TGTGCCAGCAGTCTAGGGGGTGGACAGTCGCGGGGGCAGCCCCAGCATTTT 17 - TRBV7-8 - TRBJ1-5
CASSLALIAGRQETQYF TGTGCCAGCAGCTTAGCGCTGATAGCGGGCCGCCAAGAGACCCAGTACTTC 17 once TRBV11-1 TRBD2 TRBJ2-5
CASTLNSGANVLTF TGCGCCAGCACTCTAAATTCTGGGGCCAACGTCCTGACTTTC 14 - TRBV5-1 - TRBJ2-6
CASSPRTGTNQPQHF TGTGCCAGCTCACCTCGGACAGGGACTAATCAGCCCCAGCATTTT 15 - TRBV18 TRBD1 TRBJ1-5
CASSFNRDEKLFF TGTGCCAGCAGTTTTAACAGGGATGAAAAACTGTTTTTT 13 - TRBV12-3/TRBV12-4 - TRBJ1-4
CASRLTSGGGTDTQYF TGCGCCAGCAGACTAACTAGCGGGGGAGGCACAGATACGCAGTATTTT 16 - TRBV4-1 TRBD2 TRBJ2-3
CASSQELPSRDIGANVLTF TGTGCCAGCAGCCAAGAACTCCCGAGCAGGGATATTGGTGCCAACGTCCTGACTTTC 19 - TRBV3-1/TRBV3-2 - TRBJ2-6
CASTILAGVYEQYF TGTGCCAGCACCATACTAGCGGGTGTTTACGAGCAGTACTTC 14 - TRBV5-5 TRBD2 TRBJ2-7
CASKGTGNTGELFF TGTGCCAGTAAGGGGACAGGGAACACCGGGGAGCTGTTTTTT 14 - TRBV19 TRBD1 TRBJ2-2
CASQVRETQYF TGTGCCAGTCAGGTGAGAGAGACCCAGTACTTC 11 - TRBV19 - TRBJ2-5
CASSWRSVGRTEAFF TGTGCCAGCAGCTGGCGGTCTGTCGGGAGGACTGAAGCTTTCTTT 15 - TRBV5-6 - TRBJ1-1
CASSRLAGGPLDYEQYF TGTGCCAGCAGCAGACTAGCGGGAGGGCCTCTAGACTACGAGCAGTACTTC 17 - TRBV7-2 TRBD2 TRBJ2-7